Each of the 4 T cell receptor beta chains below was sequenced from the same sample in a study of blood T cell repertoires in COVID-19. Here immunoSEQ multiplex PCR was the method, and the copy in TCRdb shows in-frame clones only, minus some. The repertoire holds about 70,000 clones, with 85% as singletons. Sequencing was performed on peripheral blood. These receptors all come from a man older than 75 with acute or convalescent COVID-19.

The chain has TRBV28 and TRBJ1-4; a weak D match, TRBD1 (6 bases). Germline V gene data show CDR1 as MDHEN and CDR2 as SYDVKM. The V end lost 1 base, the J end lost 9 bases, and 15 bases lay between the germline ends. The CDR3 totals 15 residues. CDR3 loop: CASSLFGQGFQKLFF. As DNA, the CDR3 is TGTGCCAGCAGTTTATTCGGGCAGGGGTTCCAAAAACTGTTTTTT.

This clone was seen just once. The gene calls are TRBV7-2 and TRBJ1-2, with D possibly TRBD1 on 6 matching bases. This CDR3 region has 13 residues. In germline, CDR1 is SGHTA, CDR2 FQGNSA. V was trimmed by 7 bases and J by 2 bases, leaving 11 bases between them. CDR3 coding DNA: TGTGCCAGCACGGTGACAGGAAACTATGGCTACACCTTC. This encodes CASTVTGNYGYTF.

This clone appeared once. This chain joins TRBV24-1 and TRBJ2-3; the D gene is possibly TRBD2 (6 bases). The V end lost 4 bases, the J end lost 1 base, and 17 bases lay between the germline ends. The CDR3 sequence is 17 residues long. Germline CDR1 and CDR2: KGHDR and SFDVKD. The DNA for the CDR3 is TGTGCCACCAGTGACCCCGGACCGGGCGGGGGCACAGATACGCAGTATTTT. Protein: CATSDPGPGGGTDTQYF.

The chain carries TRBV30 and TRBJ2-7; a possible D gene is TRBD2 (6 bases). This CDR3 has 21 residues. Germline loops: CDR1 GTSNPN, CDR2 SVGIG (reference sequence). Trimming took 1 base from V and 2 from J, leaving 33 bases between them. CDR3 sequence reads: CAWSARSTRGRRAFRAYEQYF. CDR3 DNA sequence: TGTGCCTGGAGTGCACGTTCAACCCGGGGGAGAAGGGCATTCAGAGCCTACGAGCAGTACTTC.